The 27 T cell receptor beta chains below all came from one sample that was sequenced in a study of PD-1 blockade in classical Hodgkin lymphoma. Assay used: immunoSEQ multiplex PCR; TCRdb lists only in-frame clones, some missing. The sample lists tens of thousands of clones, over 75% occurring once. The time point was: cycle 4 day 1 (C4D1), after around six weeks of nivolumab. With no exception, relapse followed autologous stem cell transplantation in all patients, and brentuximab vedotin exposure varied. The specimen was peripheral blood mononuclear cells (PBMCs), collected before the fourth cycle of nivolumab. The source is a human donor with classical Hodgkin lymphoma.

The chain has TRBV2 and TRBJ1-1, with D possibly being TRBD1 (5 bases). The CDR3 has 13 amino acids. The V end was cut by 6 bases, the J end by 1 base, with 9 bases between. CDR1 and CDR2 (germline): SNHLY, FYNNEI. The CDR3 DNA follows: TGTGCCAGCAGAACCACAGGGAACACTGAAGCTTTCTTT. Translation gives CASRTTGNTEAFF.

The rearrangement joins TRBV5-8 to TRBJ2-7, with D possibly matching TRBD2 (5 bases). The CDR3 is 14 residues long. V shed 3 bases and J shed 2 bases, with 12 bases lying between them. CDR1 and CDR2 from the germline V gene are SGHTS and YDEGEE. The CDR3 DNA reads as TGTGCCAGCAGCTACTTACTAGGACCCTACGAGCAGTACTTC. It yields the protein CASSYLLGPYEQYF.

The chain has TRBV5-6 and TRBJ2-5; the D is unclear. Deletions cut 1 base from V and 4 bases from J, with 11 bases between. This CDR3 region has 14 residues. CDR1 is SGHDT and CDR2 is YYEEEE in the germline V gene. CDR3 DNA sequence: TGTGCCAGCAGCTTGACGTCCTGGGGAGAGACCCAGTACTTC. This sequence encodes CASSLTSWGETQYF.

The rearrangement uses TRBV11-2 and TRBJ1-5; D gene uncertain. Germline V gives CDR1 SGHAT, CDR2 FQNNGV. V lost 3 bases, J lost 0 bases, and 3 bases lay in between. This CDR3 contains 13 residues. The CDR3 sequence is CASSLSSNQPQHF. For the CDR3, the DNA is TGTGCCAGCAGCTTGAGTAGCAATCAGCCCCAGCATTTT. The full variable domain, in which reference TRBV11-2 and TRBJ1-5 provide the parts outside the CDR3, is EAGVAQSPRYKIIEKRQSVAFWCNPISGHATLYWYQQILGQGPKLLIQFQNNGVVDDSQLPKDRFSAERLKGVDSTLKIQPAKLEDSAVYLCASSLSSNQPQHFGDGTRLSIL.

The CDR3 is CASSPGTGGEDTEAFF. For the CDR3, the DNA is TGTGCCAGCAGCCCTGGGACAGGGGGCGAGGACACTGAAGCTTTCTTT. This chain links TRBV7-9 with TRBJ1-1; 12 bases are shared with TRBD1. V lost 5 bases to trimming and J lost 3 bases; unmatched junction nucleotides: 7. The length of the CDR3 is 16 residues. Germline CDR1 is SEHNR and CDR2 is FQNEAQ (reference sequence). The complete variable domain, with remaining parts taken from reference TRBV7-9 and TRBJ1-1, reads DTGVSQNPRHKITKRGQNVTFRCDPISEHNRLYWYRQTLGQGPEFLTYFQNEAQLEKSRLLSDRFSAERPKGSFSTLEIQRTEQGDSAMYLCASSPGTGGEDTEAFFGQGTRLTVV.

This chain uses TRBV19 with TRBJ2-7, with a tentative D call TRBD1 (5 bases). The CDR3 totals 14 residues. Germline V CDR1 and CDR2: LNHDA, SQIVND (reference sequence). Trimming removed 5 bases from V and 1 base from J, with 12 bases in between. The CDR3 DNA reads TGTGCCAGTAGTGTGGACATCCTGTCCTACGAGCAGTACTTC. Amino acid sequence: CASSVDILSYEQYF.

J is TRBJ1-3 and V is TRBV5-1; D remains ambiguous. The CDR3 is 17 residues long. Germline V gene sequence: CDR1 SGHRS, CDR2 YFSETQ. Between the trimmed V and J ends, which lost 0 bases and 1 base, there was a span of 14 bases. CDR3 sequence (DNA): TGCGCCAGCAGCTTGGCACCCGCTGGGGATTCTGGAAACACCATATATTTT. As protein: CASSLAPAGDSGNTIYF.

Only one count was recorded for this clone. The chain combines TRBV7-6 with TRBJ1-1, with no clear D. V gave up 0 bases and J gave up 0 bases, with 8 bases separating them. The CDR3 has 15 amino acids. Germline V gene lookup returns CDR1 SGHVS and CDR2 FNYEAQ. CDR3 DNA sequence: TGTGCCAGCAGCTTAGCGCTTCCCTTGAACACTGAAGCTTTCTTT. Amino acids: CASSLALPLNTEAFF.

This clone was counted a single time. The CDR3 DNA is TGCGCCAGCAGCCAAGATGGGGGGAGGAACGACGAGCAGTACTTC. Protein sequence: CASSQDGGRNDEQYF. The V call is TRBV4-3, the J call TRBJ2-7, with D possibly being TRBD2 (6 bases). Looked up from germline, CDR1 is LGHNA and CDR2 is YSLEER. The V gene lost 0 bases and the J gene lost 5 bases, with 14 bases spanning the gap. The CDR3 contains 15 residues.

The rearrangement joins TRBV7-9 to TRBJ1-2; D uncertain. Germline CDR1 and CDR2: SEHNR and FQNEAQ (reference sequence). The CDR3 is made up of 14 amino acids. Trimming shortened V by 3 bases and J by 4 bases, and 12 bases separated the two germline ends. Here the CDR3 DNA reads TGTGCCAGCAGCTTTGGTAGGGCGGCCTATGGCTACACCTTC. Protein product: CASSFGRAAYGYTF. Based on the CDR3 plus reference TRBV7-9 and TRBJ1-2, the full variable domain is DTGVSQNPRHKITKRGQNVTFRCDPISEHNRLYWYRQTLGQGPEFLTYFQNEAQLEKSRLLSDRFSAERPKGSFSTLEIQRTEQGDSAMYLCASSFGRAAYGYTFGSGTRLTVV.

J is TRBJ2-5 and V is TRBV13; D not resolved. Trimming stripped 5 bases from V and 5 bases from J, with 12 bases between. Germline CDR1 and CDR2: PRHDT and FYEKMQ (reference sequence). This CDR3 region has 13 residues. The CDR3 DNA reads TGTGCCAGCAGCCCACGTCTACTGGAGACCCAGTACTTC. Translated: CASSPRLLETQYF. The complete variable domain, with remaining parts taken from reference TRBV13 and TRBJ2-5, reads AAGVIQSPRHLIKEKRETATLKCYPIPRHDTVYWYQQGPGQDPQFLISFYEKMQSDKGSIPDRFSAQQFSDYHSELNMSSLELGDSALYFCASSPRLLETQYFGPGTRLLVL.

This clone showed up just a few times. The J gene is TRBJ1-5, the V gene TRBV27; no reliable D call. The CDR3 contains 15 residues. CDR1 and CDR2 from the germline V gene are MNHEY and SMNVEV (reference sequence). V dropped 8 bases and J dropped 1 base, with 15 bases sitting between them. CDR3 region: CASGGVRESNQPQHF. The CDR3, as DNA: TGTGCCAGCGGCGGGGTTCGGGAAAGCAATCAGCCCCAGCATTTT.

The rearrangement joins TRBV19 to TRBJ1-1, with 8 bases lining up with TRBD1. CDR3 length: 16 residues. The V gene end was trimmed by 6 bases and the J gene end by 0 bases; junction bases not matched to a gene: 9. Germline V gene sequence: CDR1 LNHDA, CDR2 SQIVND (reference sequence). The CDR3 DNA follows: TGTGCCAGTAGGCCTTGGACAGGGTCGATGAACACTGAAGCTTTCTTT. Translating gives CASRPWTGSMNTEAFF.

The chain employs TRBV29-1 and TRBJ2-7; D not certain. V was clipped by 2 bases and J by 2 bases, with 13 bases between them. Germline V lookup: CDR1 SQVTM, CDR2 ANQGSEA. The CDR3 contains 14 residues. DNA for the CDR3: TGCAGCGTTGAAATAGCCACAACCACCTACGAGCAGTACTTC. Translated: CSVEIATTTYEQYF.

The chain couples TRBV10-3 to TRBJ2-5, with 13 positions matching TRBD2. The CDR3 sequence is 15 residues long. Trimming removed 5 bases from V and 5 bases from J; junction bases left unmatched: 5. The germline CDR1 and CDR2 sequences are ENHRY and SYGVKD. CDR3 amino acids: CAISLLAGGRETQYF. The CDR3 DNA reads as TGTGCCATCAGTTTACTAGCGGGAGGGCGCGAGACCCAGTACTTC.

The chain uses TRBV19 and TRBJ2-3, with 9 bases lining up with TRBD2. Trimming took 4 bases from V and 8 from J; bases not matched to a gene: 16. The CDR3 is 17 residues long. CDR1 is LNHDA, CDR2 SQIVND, per germline (reference sequence). The CDR3: CASSNPRLAGSGGTQYF. Written as DNA, the CDR3 is TGTGCCAGTAGTAACCCTCGGCTAGCGGGGTCGGGGGGTACGCAGTATTTT.

CDR3 loop: CASGTYEQYF. In nucleotides, the CDR3 is TGTGCCAGCGGTACCTACGAGCAGTACTTC. This chain uses TRBV6-5 with TRBJ2-7; no clear D. The germline gives CDR1 MNHEY, CDR2 SVGAGI. V gave up 8 bases and J gave up 2 bases, with 4 bases separating them. The CDR3 is made up of 10 amino acids.

This chain connects TRBV7-9 to TRBJ2-7, with 11 nucleotides matching TRBD2. Germline lookup yields CDR1 SEHNR and CDR2 FQNEAQ (reference sequence). J gave up 5 bases and V 5 bases, and 8 bases lay outside the gene matches. The CDR3 runs to 15 residues. The CDR3 nucleotides are TGTGCCAGCAGCCCCGTAGCGGGGGGGCTCGACGAGCAGTACTTC. It is translated as CASSPVAGGLDEQYF.

This clone was counted only a few times. The chain uses TRBV7-6 and TRBJ2-3; the D is unclear. V lost 1 base, J lost 4 bases, and 12 bases lay in between. The length of the CDR3 is 15 residues. CDR1 and CDR2 (germline): SGHVS, FNYEAQ. CDR3 in amino acids: CASSLDTTWADTQYF. CDR3 nucleotides: TGTGCCAGCAGCTTAGACACAACTTGGGCAGATACGCAGTATTTT.

The chain carries TRBV5-5 and TRBJ2-7; 10 bases are shared with TRBD1. V gave up 3 bases and J gave up 1 base; unmatched junction bases: 4. The CDR3 totals 15 residues. Germline V lookup: CDR1 SGHKS, CDR2 YYEKEE (reference sequence). The CDR3 here is CASSSGQGPSYEQYF. The CDR3 region has the DNA TGTGCCAGCAGCTCGGGACAGGGGCCATCCTACGAGCAGTACTTC.

This chain joins TRBV19 and TRBJ1-5, with no clear D. Germline assignment: CDR1 LNHDA and CDR2 SQIVND (reference sequence). The CDR3 extends over 19 amino acids. Trimming took off 7 bases at V and 1 base at J, with 26 bases between the two ends. The CDR3 sequence: CASTNNRDPLQWSNQPQHF. Here the CDR3 DNA reads TGTGCCAGTACCAACAACCGAGACCCCCTTCAATGGAGCAATCAGCCCCAGCATTTT.

The rearrangement joins TRBV6-4 to TRBJ2-3, with TRBD1 matching over 9 bases. Germline V gene sequence: CDR1 MRHNA, CDR2 SNTAGT. The V and J ends lost 5 bases and 5 bases, in that order; junction bases with no gene match: 5. This CDR3 has 14 residues. The CDR3 DNA follows: TGTGCCAGCAGTCCGGGACAGGGTGGAGATACGCAGTATTTT. This codes for CASSPGQGGDTQYF.

The chain couples TRBV11-2 to TRBJ1-1; possible D gene TRBD1, 5 bases. This CDR3 is built from 14 residues. Trimming took off 6 bases at V and 1 base at J, with 12 bases between the two ends. Germline V CDR1 and CDR2: SGHAT, FQNNGV. The CDR3 DNA reads as TGTGCCAGCAGGGGACCGGCGGGGAACACTGAAGCTTTCTTT. This encodes CASRGPAGNTEAFF.

V usage is TRBV7-9 and J usage is TRBJ1-2; D is unclear. Trimming took off 4 bases at V and 5 bases at J, with 8 bases between the two ends. The CDR3 is 12 amino acids. The germline V gene encodes CDR1 SEHNR and CDR2 FQNEAQ (reference sequence). CDR3 in DNA: TGTGCCAGCAGCTCCGACTGGTATGGCTACACCTTC. Translating gives CASSSDWYGYTF. The full variable domain, its missing parts supplied by reference TRBV7-9 and TRBJ1-2, is DTGVSQNPRHKITKRGQNVTFRCDPISEHNRLYWYRQTLGQGPEFLTYFQNEAQLEKSRLLSDRFSAERPKGSFSTLEIQRTEQGDSAMYLCASSSDWYGYTFGSGTRLTVV.

The chain couples TRBV10-3 to TRBJ1-1; D gene unclear. The CDR3 consists of 12 residues. Trimming stripped 8 bases from V and 0 bases from J, with 7 bases between. Germline loops: CDR1 ENHRY, CDR2 SYGVKD. CDR3: CAIAPMNTEAFF. The DNA of the CDR3 is TGTGCCATCGCTCCGATGAACACTGAAGCTTTCTTT.

The rearrangement uses TRBV6-5 and TRBJ2-7; D is possibly TRBD1 (5 bases). The CDR3 consists of 13 residues. The V end lost 8 bases, the J end lost 3 bases, and 14 bases lay between the germline ends. The germline gives CDR1 MNHEY, CDR2 SVGAGI. CDR3 region: CASSPTDYYEQYF. The CDR3 DNA reads as TGTGCCAGCTCACCGACAGATTACTACGAGCAGTACTTC.

The rearrangement joins TRBV10-1 to TRBJ1-5, with 7 positions matching TRBD1. The J segment lost 11 bases and the V segment lost 2 bases, leaving 21 bases of the junction unmatched. Germline CDR1 is WNHNN and CDR2 is SYGVQD (reference sequence). The CDR3 runs to 18 residues. The chain's CDR3 is CASSELWTRGGQRETQHF. CDR3 DNA sequence: TGCGCCAGCAGTGAGCTCTGGACCCGTGGGGGACAGCGGGAGACCCAGCATTTT.